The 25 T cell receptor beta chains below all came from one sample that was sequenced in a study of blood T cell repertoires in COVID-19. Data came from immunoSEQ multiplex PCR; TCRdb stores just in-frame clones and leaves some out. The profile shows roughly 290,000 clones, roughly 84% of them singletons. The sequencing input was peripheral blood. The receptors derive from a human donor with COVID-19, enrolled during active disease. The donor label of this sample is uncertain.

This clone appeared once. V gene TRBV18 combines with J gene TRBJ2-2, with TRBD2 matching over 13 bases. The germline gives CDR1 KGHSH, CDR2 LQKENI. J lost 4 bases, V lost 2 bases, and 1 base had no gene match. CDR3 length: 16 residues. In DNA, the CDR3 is TGTGCCAGCTCACCAACTAGCGGGAGGGCCACCGGGGAGCTGTTTTTT. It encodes CASSPTSGRATGELFF.

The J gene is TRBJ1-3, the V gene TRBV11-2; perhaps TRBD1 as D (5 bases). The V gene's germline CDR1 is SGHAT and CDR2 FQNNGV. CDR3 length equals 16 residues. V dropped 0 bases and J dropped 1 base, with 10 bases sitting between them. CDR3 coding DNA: TGTGCCAGCAGCTTAGACCGGACAACTTCTGGAAACACCATATATTTT. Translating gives CASSLDRTTSGNTIYF.

CDR3 sequence: CASSYPGLKTGELFF. The CDR3 nucleotides are TGTGCCAGCAGTTACCCGGGACTAAAGACCGGGGAGCTGTTTTTT. The chain recombines TRBV6-6 with TRBJ2-2, with 7 positions matching TRBD2. V gave up 2 bases and J gave up 5 bases; unmatched junction bases: 5. The CDR3 runs to 15 residues. Germline V lookup: CDR1 MNHNY, CDR2 SVGAGI (reference sequence).

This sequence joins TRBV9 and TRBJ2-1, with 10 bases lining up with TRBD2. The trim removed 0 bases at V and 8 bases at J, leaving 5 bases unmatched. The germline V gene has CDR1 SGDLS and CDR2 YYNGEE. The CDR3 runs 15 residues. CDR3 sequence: CASSVVASGSYEQFF. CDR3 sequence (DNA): TGTGCCAGCAGCGTAGTAGCTAGCGGGAGTTATGAGCAGTTCTTC.

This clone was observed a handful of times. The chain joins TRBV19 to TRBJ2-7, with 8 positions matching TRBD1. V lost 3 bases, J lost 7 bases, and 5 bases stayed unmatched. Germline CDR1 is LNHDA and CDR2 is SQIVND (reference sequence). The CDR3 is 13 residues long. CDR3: CASSIQGAGEQYF. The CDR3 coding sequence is TGTGCCAGTAGTATCCAGGGGGCTGGGGAGCAGTACTTC.

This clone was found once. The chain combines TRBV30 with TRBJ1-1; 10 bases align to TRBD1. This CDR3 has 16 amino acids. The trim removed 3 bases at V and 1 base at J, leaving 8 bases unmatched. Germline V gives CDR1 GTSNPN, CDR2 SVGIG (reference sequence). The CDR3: CAWRLTGQGGNTEAFF. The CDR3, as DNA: TGTGCCTGGAGGCTGACCGGACAGGGGGGGAACACTGAAGCTTTCTTT.

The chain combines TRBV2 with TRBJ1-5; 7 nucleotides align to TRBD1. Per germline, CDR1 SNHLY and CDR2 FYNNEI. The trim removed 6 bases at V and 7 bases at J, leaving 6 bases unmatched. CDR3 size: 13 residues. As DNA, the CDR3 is TGTGCCAGCAGGAACAGGGGTCAACAGCCCCAGCATTTT. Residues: CASRNRGQQPQHF.

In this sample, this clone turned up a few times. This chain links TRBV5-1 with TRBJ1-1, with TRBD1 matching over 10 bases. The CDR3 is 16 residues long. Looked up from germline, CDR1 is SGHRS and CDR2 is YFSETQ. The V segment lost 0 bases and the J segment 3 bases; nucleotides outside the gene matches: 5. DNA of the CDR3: TGCGCCAGCAGCTTGGATGGGACAGGGGAGGACACTGAAGCTTTCTTT. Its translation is CASSLDGTGEDTEAFF.

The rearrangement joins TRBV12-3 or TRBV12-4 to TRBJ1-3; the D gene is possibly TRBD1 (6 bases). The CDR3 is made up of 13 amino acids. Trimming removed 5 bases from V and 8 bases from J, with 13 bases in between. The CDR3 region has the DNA TGTGCCAGCAGTCCCGGACAGTCAGACACCATATATTTT. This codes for CASSPGQSDTIYF.

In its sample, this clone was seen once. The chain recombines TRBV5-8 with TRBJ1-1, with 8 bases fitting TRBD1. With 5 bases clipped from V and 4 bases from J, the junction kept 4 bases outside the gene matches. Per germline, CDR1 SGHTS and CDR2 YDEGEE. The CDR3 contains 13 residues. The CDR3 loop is CASRRTGTTEAFF. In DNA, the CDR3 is TGTGCCAGCAGACGGACAGGGACCACTGAAGCTTTCTTT.

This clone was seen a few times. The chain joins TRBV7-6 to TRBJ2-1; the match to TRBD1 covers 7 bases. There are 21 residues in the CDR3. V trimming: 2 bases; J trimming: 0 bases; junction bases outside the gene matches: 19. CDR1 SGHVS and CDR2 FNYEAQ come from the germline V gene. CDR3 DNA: TGTGCCAGCAGCTTACCTCGGCTGGAGACAGGGCCCTACGGCTCCTACAATGAGCAGTTCTTC. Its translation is CASSLPRLETGPYGSYNEQFF.

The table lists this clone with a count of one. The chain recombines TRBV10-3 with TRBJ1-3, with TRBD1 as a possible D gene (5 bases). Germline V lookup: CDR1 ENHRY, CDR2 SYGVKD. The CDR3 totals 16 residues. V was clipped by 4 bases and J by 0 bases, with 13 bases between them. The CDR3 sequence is CAISAPGLSSGNTIYF. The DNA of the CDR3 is TGTGCCATCAGTGCACCGGGACTAAGCTCTGGAAACACCATATATTTT.

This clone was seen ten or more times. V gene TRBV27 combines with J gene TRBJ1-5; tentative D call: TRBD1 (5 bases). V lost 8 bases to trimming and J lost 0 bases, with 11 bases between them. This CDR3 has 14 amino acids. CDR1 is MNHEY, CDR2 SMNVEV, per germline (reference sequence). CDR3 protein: CASQDTYSNQPQHF. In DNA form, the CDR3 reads TGTGCCAGCCAGGACACTTATAGCAATCAGCCCCAGCATTTT.

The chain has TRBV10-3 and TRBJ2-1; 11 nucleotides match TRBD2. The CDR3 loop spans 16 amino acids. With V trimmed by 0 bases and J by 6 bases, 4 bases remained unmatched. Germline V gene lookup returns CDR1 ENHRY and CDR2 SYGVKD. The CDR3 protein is CAISESALAGANEQFF. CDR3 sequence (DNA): TGTGCCATCAGTGAGTCGGCACTAGCGGGAGCCAATGAGCAGTTCTTC.

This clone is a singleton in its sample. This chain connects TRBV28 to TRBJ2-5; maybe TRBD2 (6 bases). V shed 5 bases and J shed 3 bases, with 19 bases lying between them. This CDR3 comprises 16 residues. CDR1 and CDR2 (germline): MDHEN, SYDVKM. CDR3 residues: CASSLGIADVKETQYF. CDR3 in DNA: TGTGCCAGCAGTCTAGGGATAGCGGATGTAAAAGAGACCCAGTACTTC.

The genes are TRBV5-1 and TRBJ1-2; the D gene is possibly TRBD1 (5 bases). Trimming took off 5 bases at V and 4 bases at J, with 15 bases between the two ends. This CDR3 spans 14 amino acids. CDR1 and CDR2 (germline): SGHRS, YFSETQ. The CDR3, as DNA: TGCGCCAGCAGTGATCCGGGACTCGGCTATGGCTACACCTTC. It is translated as CASSDPGLGYGYTF.

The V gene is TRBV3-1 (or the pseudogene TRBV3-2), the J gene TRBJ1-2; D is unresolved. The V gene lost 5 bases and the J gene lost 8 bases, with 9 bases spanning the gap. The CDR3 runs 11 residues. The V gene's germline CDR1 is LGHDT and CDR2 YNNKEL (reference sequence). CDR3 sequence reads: CASSSHWGYTF. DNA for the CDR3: TGTGCCAGCAGCTCCCACTGGGGCTACACCTTC.

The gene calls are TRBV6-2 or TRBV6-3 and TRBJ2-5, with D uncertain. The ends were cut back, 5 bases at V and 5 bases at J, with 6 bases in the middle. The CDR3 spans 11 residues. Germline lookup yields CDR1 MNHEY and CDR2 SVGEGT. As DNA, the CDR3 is TGTGCCAGCAGTCTTGTGGAGACCCAGTACTTC. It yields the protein CASSLVETQYF.

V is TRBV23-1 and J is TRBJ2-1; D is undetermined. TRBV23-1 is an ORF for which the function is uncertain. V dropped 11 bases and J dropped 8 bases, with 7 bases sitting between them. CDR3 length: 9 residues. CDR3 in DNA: TGCGCCCCCAGTGATGAGCAGTTCTTC. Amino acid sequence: CAPSDEQFF.

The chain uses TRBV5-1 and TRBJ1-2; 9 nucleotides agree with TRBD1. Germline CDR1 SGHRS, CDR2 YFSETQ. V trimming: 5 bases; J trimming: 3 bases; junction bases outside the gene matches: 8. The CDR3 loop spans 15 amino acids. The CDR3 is CASRSTGGEYYGYTF. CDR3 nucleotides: TGCGCCAGCAGGTCCACAGGGGGCGAATACTATGGCTACACCTTC. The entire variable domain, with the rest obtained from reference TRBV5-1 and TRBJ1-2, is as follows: KAGVTQTPRYLIKTRGQQVTLSCSPISGHRSVSWYQQTPGQGLQFLFEYFSETQRNKGNFPGRFSGRQFSNSRSEMNVSTLELGDSALYLCASRSTGGEYYGYTFGSGTRLTVV.

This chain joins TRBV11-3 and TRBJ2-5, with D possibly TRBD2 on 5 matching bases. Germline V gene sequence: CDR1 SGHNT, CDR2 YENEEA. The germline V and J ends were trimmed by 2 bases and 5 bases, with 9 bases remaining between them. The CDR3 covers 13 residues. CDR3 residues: CASSLSSGETQYF. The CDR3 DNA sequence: TGTGCCAGCAGCTTAAGTTCGGGGGAGACCCAGTACTTC.

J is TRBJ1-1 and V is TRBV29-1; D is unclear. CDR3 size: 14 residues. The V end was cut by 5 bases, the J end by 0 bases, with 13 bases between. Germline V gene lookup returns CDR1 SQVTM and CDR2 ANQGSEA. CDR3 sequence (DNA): TGCAGCGTTTGCACTGGAGGGCTGAACACTGAAGCTTTCTTT. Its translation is CSVCTGGLNTEAFF.

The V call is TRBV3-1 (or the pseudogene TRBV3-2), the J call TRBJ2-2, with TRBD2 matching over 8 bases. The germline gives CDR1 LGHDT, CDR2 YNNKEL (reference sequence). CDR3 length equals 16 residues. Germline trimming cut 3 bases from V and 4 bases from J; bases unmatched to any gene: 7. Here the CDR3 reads CASSHLGLGSTGELFF. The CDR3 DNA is TGTGCCAGCAGCCACCTGGGACTAGGCAGCACCGGGGAGCTGTTTTTT.

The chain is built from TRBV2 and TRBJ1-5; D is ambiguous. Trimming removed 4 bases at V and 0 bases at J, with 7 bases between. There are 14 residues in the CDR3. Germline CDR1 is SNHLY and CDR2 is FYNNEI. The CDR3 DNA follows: TGTGCCAGCAGTGGACTATATAGCAATCAGCCCCAGCATTTT. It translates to CASSGLYSNQPQHF.

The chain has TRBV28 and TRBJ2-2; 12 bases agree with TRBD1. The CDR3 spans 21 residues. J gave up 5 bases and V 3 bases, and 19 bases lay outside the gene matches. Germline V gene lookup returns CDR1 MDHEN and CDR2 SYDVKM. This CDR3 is CASSFSRGSGWGQGATGELFF. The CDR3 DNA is TGTGCCAGCAGTTTTTCCAGGGGATCTGGATGGGGACAGGGGGCAACCGGGGAGCTGTTTTTT.